This T cell receptor beta chain was identified during a study of cytomegalovirus exposure and HLA in healthy donors. From germline, CDR1 is LNHNV and CDR2 YYDKDF (reference sequence). The CDR3 extends over 15 amino acids. V lost 5 bases and J lost 4; bases outside the gene matches: 9. Libraries were prepared by immunoSEQ multiplex PCR; TCRdb keeps only in-frame clonotypes and omits some of them. The table lists about 120,000 clones, roughly 90% of them singletons. Study-wide points: A list of more than 150 TCR beta chains associated with cytomegalovirus was given. The TCR clusters that emerged in the first cohort tended, a later analysis found, to co-occur in the approximately 130 validation repertoires.

This clone appeared once. The target antigen is unknown. The sequenced material came from PBMCs. The TCR originated in a woman between 18 and 29 years old in good health and CMV-seropositive. V is TRBV15 and J is TRBJ2-3; 7 nucleotides match TRBD1. The CDR3 coding sequence is TGTGCCACCAGCGGCGACAGGGCTGTCGCAGATACGCAGTATTTT. Its translation: CATSGDRAVADTQYF.